The rows below give T cell receptor beta chains drawn from one sample of a study of blood T cell repertoires in COVID-19. TCRdb keeps only in-frame clones here, not all; method: immunoSEQ multiplex PCR. The sample comprises hundreds of thousands of clones, around 83% of which are singletons, and 8% to 10% rests with the top ten. The sequenced sample consisted of peripheral blood. Receptors were obtained from a woman aged 45-65 years with acute or convalescent COVID-19. Both conserved end residues are part of each CDR3. A D gene is named only where the DNA matches it firmly. Only some rows state a clone size, as once, few, many or a class for expanded clones.

size,J,V,D,DNA,CDR3
-,TRBJ2-3,TRBV5-1,TRBD1,TGCGCCAGCAGCGTCTTGACAGGGGGTGTCGCAGATACGCAGTATTTT,CASSVLTGGVADTQYF
-,TRBJ2-7,TRBV19,-,TGTGCCAGTAGTACGGGGAGGTACGAGCAGTACTTC,CASSTGRYEQYF
-,TRBJ2-7,TRBV2,-,TGTGCCAGCAGTACTGGACTTCACTCCTACGAGCAGTACTTC,CASSTGLHSYEQYF
once,TRBJ2-1,TRBV6-1,TRBD2,TGTGCCAGCAGTGCCCTGGGGGGACTAGCGGTTTATGAGCAGTTCTTC,CASSALGGLAVYEQFF
-,TRBJ2-1,TRBV3-1/TRBV3-2,-,TGTGCCAGCAGCCTACAGGGCTACAATGAGCAGTTCTTC,CASSLQGYNEQFF
-,TRBJ2-7,TRBV19,-,TGTGCCAGTAGTATGCAGGGCCCCTACGAGCAGTACTTC,CASSMQGPYEQYF
-,TRBJ2-1,TRBV27,TRBD1,TGTGCCAGCAGACTCTCCGGGACAGGCTTGTTCTTC,CASRLSGTGLFF
-,TRBJ1-1,TRBV5-1,TRBD1,TGCGCCAGCAGCCCGGACAGGGGGGTGATGAACACTGAAGCTTTCTTT,CASSPDRGVMNTEAFF
-,TRBJ1-4,TRBV29-1,TRBD1,TGCAGCGTGGGAGACCAGGGGGCGGATGAAAAACTGTTTTTT,CSVGDQGADEKLFF
once,TRBJ2-7,TRBV2,TRBD2,TGTGCCAGCGGGACTAGCGGGCTTCATGGGTGGGAGCAGTACTTC,CASGTSGLHGWEQYF
once,TRBJ2-7,TRBV12-3/TRBV12-4,TRBD1,TGTGCCAGCAGTTTCGGACAGGTCTACGAGCAGTACTTC,CASSFGQVYEQYF
-,TRBJ2-3,TRBV25-1,TRBD1,TGTGCCAGCAGTGAATTAAGACAGGGACGCACAGATACGCAGTATTTT,CASSELRQGRTDTQYF
once,TRBJ2-7,TRBV10-1,-,TGCGCCAGCAGTCAAAGCATCTCCTACGAGCAGTACTTC,CASSQSISYEQYF